This TCR beta chain was sequenced for a study of shared clonotypes between healthy human individuals. Regarding the study as a whole: Non-shared clonotypes were found to have lower generation probabilities than the clonotypes that were shared by all four of the sorted-subset donors. Estimated richness values were generally larger in naive subsets than in memory subsets.

Every subset had its genomic DNA shared out evenly among several immunoSEQ plates. Measured with immunoSEQ multiplex PCR; TCRdb has only the in-frame clones, and not every one. Of 2.5 million or so clones in the sample, around nine tenths were seen once. The germline gives CDR1 MNHEY, CDR2 SMNVEV (reference sequence). The CDR3 has 14 amino acids. The V and J ends lost 4 bases and 0 bases respectively, with 10 bases between them. Donors comprised healthy HIV-negative adults lacking recent acute infections or vaccinations. Concerning this clone itself: Its antigen is undetermined.

The source material was naive CD4+ T cells sorted from blood. Subset defined: CD45RA+ positively selected. This clonotype was sampled from a man aged 18 to 30 in good health. The chain employs TRBV27 and TRBJ2-7; D unclear. In DNA form, the CDR3 reads TGTGCCAGCAGTTATTTCGGCAACTCCTACGAGCAGTACTTC. Protein product: CASSYFGNSYEQYF.